This record covers a single T cell receptor beta chain. Per the germline V gene, CDR1 is DFQATT and CDR2 is SNEGSKA (reference sequence). This CDR3 is built from 15 residues. V was clipped by 5 bases and J by 5 bases; unmatched bases: 14. This entry comes from a study of T-cell reconstitution after alpha-beta-depleted transplantation in children. Molecular barcoding with unique molecular identifiers was used for the TCRbeta library. TCRdb analysed the PCR reads with MiXCR anew, one entry per CDR3 protein. There are a few hundred thousand distinct CDR3 sequences in the sample; 10% occur only once, and 2% to 2.5% lies in the top ten.

The clonotype comes from a human donor who donated a stem cell graft to a child with acute lymphoblastic leukemia. The chain is built from TRBV20-1 and TRBJ2-7; 8 nucleotides agree with TRBD2. This material consisted of PBMCs from the stem cell graft donor, taken from the stem cell graft. The CDR3 DNA follows: TGCAGTGCTCGGAATCAAGTAGCGGGACTCGACGAGCAGTACTTC. Translating gives CSARNQVAGLDEQYF.